This is a list of T cell receptor beta chains from one sample in a study of T-cell reconstitution after alpha-beta-depleted transplantation in children. One entry per CDR3 protein results from TCRdb running MiXCR on the PCR reads. The repertoire consists of about 590,000 distinct CDR3 sequences, with 10% to 15% occurring once and the leading ten covering roughly 2.3%. This specimen consisted of PBMCs, mostly from graft donor cells, obtained 360 days after TCRalphabeta/CD19-depleted stem cell transplant. The source is a male patient between 5 and 17 years old who had a stem cell transplant for acute myeloid leukemia, so the T cells may come from the graft donor. CDR3s include the opening cysteine and the closing phenylalanine or tryptophan. Fields, in order: D gene, J gene, clone size, V gene, CDR3 DNA, CDR3 protein. D genes are given only for firm matches. Only some rows state a clone size, as once, few, many or a class for expanded clones.

d_gene: TRBD2
j_gene: TRBJ2-1
abundance: few
v_gene: TRBV4-3
CDR3nt: TGCGCCAGCAGCCAAGAGGTTACTAGCGGGACCCTCTACAATGAGCAGTTCTTC
CDR3aa: CASSQEVTSGTLYNEQFF

d_gene: .
j_gene: TRBJ2-7
abundance: .
v_gene: TRBV6-6
CDR3nt: TGTGCCAGCAGTTACCCCGACAGGGAGCAGTACTTC
CDR3aa: CASSYPDREQYF

d_gene: TRBD2
j_gene: TRBJ2-7
abundance: few
v_gene: TRBV11-2
CDR3nt: TGTGCCAGCAGCCAGTCCTGGACTAGCGGAACGGCCTACGAGCAGTACTTC
CDR3aa: CASSQSWTSGTAYEQYF

d_gene: .
j_gene: TRBJ2-5
abundance: .
v_gene: TRBV29-1
CDR3nt: TGCAGCGTTGAAGATTGGGGGTTTGAGCCACAAGAGACCCAGTACTTC
CDR3aa: CSVEDWGFEPQETQYF

d_gene: TRBD1
j_gene: TRBJ2-2
abundance: few
v_gene: TRBV6-5
CDR3nt: TGTGCCAGCAGTTACGAACCGGGACAGCTAAACACCGGGGAGCTGTTTTTT
CDR3aa: CASSYEPGQLNTGELFF

d_gene: .
j_gene: TRBJ1-1
abundance: few
v_gene: TRBV2
CDR3nt: TGTGCCAGCGAGATGATGAACACTGAAGCTTTCTTT
CDR3aa: CASEMMNTEAFF

d_gene: .
j_gene: TRBJ2-7
abundance: .
v_gene: TRBV10-3
CDR3nt: TGTGCCATCAGTGGGAAAAGGGGATTCGACGAGCAGTACTTC
CDR3aa: CAISGKRGFDEQYF

d_gene: TRBD2
j_gene: TRBJ2-1
abundance: many
v_gene: TRBV12-3/TRBV12-4
CDR3nt: TGTGCCAGCAGGGACCGGGGGAGCGGGGGTGAGGATGAGCAGTTCTTC
CDR3aa: CASRDRGSGGEDEQFF

d_gene: .
j_gene: TRBJ2-1
abundance: few
v_gene: TRBV28
CDR3nt: TGTGCCAGTCTCGGGTTCCCTCCCAATGAGCAGTTCTTC
CDR3aa: CASLGFPPNEQFF

d_gene: TRBD1
j_gene: TRBJ2-4
abundance: .
v_gene: TRBV27
CDR3nt: TGTGCCAGCAGTCCTTATTTACAGGGGGAACAGTACTTC
CDR3aa: CASSPYLQGEQYF

d_gene: .
j_gene: TRBJ1-4
abundance: few
v_gene: TRBV20-1
CDR3nt: TGCAGTGCTACGAATCGGGGTAATGAAAAACTGTTTTTT
CDR3aa: CSATNRGNEKLFF

d_gene: .
j_gene: TRBJ1-4
abundance: few
v_gene: TRBV12-3/TRBV12-4
CDR3nt: TGTGCCAGCAACCTGGGGGCAGGGGTAGGAAAACTGTTTTTT
CDR3aa: CASNLGAGVGKLFF

d_gene: .
j_gene: TRBJ2-1
abundance: .
v_gene: TRBV12-3/TRBV12-4
CDR3nt: TGTGCCAGCAGCTTGTCCTGGAATGAGCAGTTCTTC
CDR3aa: CASSLSWNEQFF

d_gene: .
j_gene: TRBJ2-5
abundance: few
v_gene: TRBV12-3/TRBV12-4
CDR3nt: TGTGCCAGCAGCCCAGTATGGAGAGAGACCCAGTACTTC
CDR3aa: CASSPVWRETQYF

d_gene: .
j_gene: TRBJ2-7
abundance: many
v_gene: TRBV29-1
CDR3nt: TGCAGCGTCGACGGGCAGTACTTC
CDR3aa: CSVDGQYF